This T cell receptor (beta chain) was obtained from a study of T-cell reconstitution after alpha-beta-depleted transplantation in children. Study outcomes and limitations: Reportedly, only several hundred clones from non-depleted graft cells drove alpha-beta T-cell counts at about two months. High day-60 TCRbeta diversity in some patients came from surviving recipient T cells and thymic progenitors.

Library preparation (for TCRbeta) was performed with unique molecular identifiers. One entry per CDR3 protein, called by TCRdb with MiXCR from the PCR reads. The sample lists roughly 76,000 distinct CDR3 sequences; 11% were seen once. This clonotype has at least ten counts. Its antigen is still unknown. Germline V gene data show CDR1 as SGDLS and CDR2 as YYNGEE. V lost 0 bases, J lost 7 bases, and 7 bases stayed unmatched. The CDR3 runs 16 residues. This receptor was obtained from a boy between 10 and 17 years old with acute myeloid leukemia, due to receive a stem cell transplant. This material consisted of PBMCs, taken before TCRalphabeta/CD19-depleted stem cell transplant. This rearrangement joins TRBV9 to TRBJ2-1, with TRBD2 matching 10 bases. CDR3 sequence (DNA): TGTGCCAGCAGCGTAGAGGTATGGACTAGCGGTAATGAGCAGTTCTTC. Residues: CASSVEVWTSGNEQFF.